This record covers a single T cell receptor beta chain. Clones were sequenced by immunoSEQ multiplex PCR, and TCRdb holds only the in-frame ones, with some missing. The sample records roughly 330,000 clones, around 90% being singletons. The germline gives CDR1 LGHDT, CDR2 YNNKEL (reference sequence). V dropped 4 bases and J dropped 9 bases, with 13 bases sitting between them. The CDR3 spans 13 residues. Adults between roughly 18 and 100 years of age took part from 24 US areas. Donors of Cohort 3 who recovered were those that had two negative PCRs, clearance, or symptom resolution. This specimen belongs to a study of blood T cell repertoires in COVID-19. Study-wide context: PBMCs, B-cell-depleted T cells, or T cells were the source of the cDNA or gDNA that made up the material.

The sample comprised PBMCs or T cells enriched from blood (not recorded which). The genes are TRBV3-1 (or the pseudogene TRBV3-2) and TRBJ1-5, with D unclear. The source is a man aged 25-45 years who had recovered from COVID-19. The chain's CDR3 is CASSPIISGPQHF. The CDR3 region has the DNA TGTGCCAGCAGCCCTATTATATCGGGGCCCCAGCATTTT.